A single sample gave rise to the 14 T cell receptor beta chains below, sequenced in a study of shared clonotypes between healthy human individuals. The table came from immunoSEQ multiplex PCR; TCRdb's copy has only in-frame clones and leaves some out. Altogether about 680,000 clones are present, about 74% being singletons, with the ten largest covering over 1.5%. Sequencing used memory CD4+ T cells sorted from blood. Regarding subset: CD45RA-negative fraction. Receptors originate from a woman younger than 45 in good health.

The chain is built from TRBV11-3 and TRBJ1-1; D is possibly TRBD1 (5 bases). Deletions cut 5 bases from V and 7 bases from J, with 14 bases between. The CDR3 sequence is 13 residues long. Germline CDR1 SGHNT, CDR2 YENEEA. The CDR3 loop reads CASSLRWGDEAFF. The CDR3 DNA follows: TGTGCCAGCAGCCTTCGATGGGGGGATGAAGCTTTCTTT.

This clone was counted a single time. V and J are TRBV19 and TRBJ1-5; no clear D. V dropped 5 bases and J dropped 0 bases, with 11 bases sitting between them. This CDR3 is built from 15 residues. Germline lookup yields CDR1 LNHDA and CDR2 SQIVND (reference sequence). The CDR3: CASSLTVNSNQPQHF. CDR3 DNA sequence: TGTGCCAGTAGTTTAACAGTGAATAGCAATCAGCCCCAGCATTTT.

The chain joins TRBV28 to TRBJ1-2, with 8 positions matching TRBD1. CDR1 is MDHEN, CDR2 SYDVKM, per germline. This CDR3 spans 16 amino acids. J lost 5 bases, V lost 3 bases, and 11 bases had no gene match. The CDR3, as DNA: TGTGCCAGCAGTTTCTCTACGGGACAGGCTGTATATGGCTACACCTTC. It is translated as CASSFSTGQAVYGYTF.

The rearrangement links TRBV5-1 to TRBJ2-3; 10 bases are shared with TRBD2. The J segment lost 2 bases and the V segment lost 4 bases, leaving 7 bases of the junction unmatched. In germline, CDR1 is SGHRS, CDR2 YFSETQ. The CDR3 covers 16 residues. The CDR3 sequence: CASSRGLAIDTDTQYF. CDR3 in DNA: TGCGCCAGCAGCAGGGGACTAGCGATCGACACAGATACGCAGTATTTT.

V usage is TRBV5-1 and J usage is TRBJ2-5; 7 positions match TRBD1. V was clipped by 4 bases and J by 5 bases; unmatched bases: 8. CDR1 is SGHRS, CDR2 YFSETQ, per germline. CDR3 length equals 14 residues. The DNA of the CDR3 is TGCGCCAGCAGCACTGACGGACAGGAGGAGACCCAGTACTTC. Protein product: CASSTDGQEETQYF.

This chain links TRBV20-1 with TRBJ2-5; D gene unclear. Per germline, CDR1 DFQATT and CDR2 SNEGSKA (reference sequence). V lost 4 bases and J lost 1, with 4 bases in between. The CDR3 contains 11 residues. CDR3 protein: CSAKIQETQYF. The DNA of the CDR3 is TGCAGTGCTAAAATCCAAGAGACCCAGTACTTC.

The gene calls are TRBV30 and TRBJ2-7; D might be TRBD2 (5 bases). Germline-derived CDR1 and CDR2 are GTSNPN and SVGIG (reference sequence). The CDR3 contains 13 residues. The ends were cut back, 7 bases at V and 3 bases at J, with 16 bases in the middle. The CDR3 nucleotides read TGTGCCTCTACGGAACGGGAATTCTACGAGCAGTACTTC. Amino acid sequence: CASTEREFYEQYF.

This chain links TRBV13 with TRBJ2-7, with 9 bases matching TRBD2. The trim removed 2 bases at V and 2 bases at J, leaving 13 bases unmatched. This CDR3 spans 18 amino acids. CDR1 and CDR2 from the germline V gene are PRHDT and FYEKMQ (reference sequence). For the CDR3, the DNA is TGTGCCAGCAGCTTAATTTCGGTTCAGCGGGAGGCCCCCTACGAGCAGTACTTC. Protein: CASSLISVQREAPYEQYF.

The chain is built from TRBV5-1 and TRBJ2-1; 7 bases are shared with TRBD2. V lost 4 bases to trimming and J lost 0 bases; unmatched junction nucleotides: 4. The germline gives CDR1 SGHRS, CDR2 YFSETQ. The CDR3 is made up of 15 amino acids. CDR3 sequence (DNA): TGCGCCAGCAGCAACCCTAGCGGCTCCTACAATGAGCAGTTCTTC. This encodes CASSNPSGSYNEQFF.

The CDR3 is CASASNRDGNQPQHF. The CDR3 bases are TGTGCCAGCGCCTCAAACAGGGATGGCAATCAGCCCCAGCATTTT. The chain combines TRBV28 with TRBJ1-5; TRBD1 might be the D (6 bases). Germline loops: CDR1 MDHEN, CDR2 SYDVKM. The CDR3 is made up of 15 amino acids. The V and J ends lost 8 bases and 2 bases respectively, with 16 bases between them.

This chain links TRBV6-6 with TRBJ1-4; no firm D call. Looked up from germline, CDR1 is MNHNY and CDR2 is SVGAGI (reference sequence). V lost 10 bases and J lost 0, with 15 bases in between. This CDR3 is 15 amino acids long. The CDR3 DNA follows: TGTGCCACCAAGGACGATCTTGCAACTAATGAAAAACTGTTTTTT. Amino acid sequence: CATKDDLATNEKLFF.

This clone has at least ten counts. The chain uses TRBV12-2 and TRBJ2-7; the table's D call, TRBD2, has no DNA check behind it. TRBV12-2 represents a pseudogene. This CDR3 spans 16 amino acids. DNA for the CDR3: TGTGCAAGTCGCTTAGTCGTAGAAAGAAGCTCCTACGAGCAGTACTTC. Translation gives CASRLVVERSSYEQYF.

This chain joins TRBV21-1 and TRBJ2-2; TRBD2 is taken as the D call from the table, unchecked against the DNA. TRBV21-1 is termed a pseudogene. The CDR3 runs to 15 residues. The CDR3 nucleotides read TGTGCCAGCAGCCGGAGCGGGAGTTTCACCGGGGAGCTGTTTTTT. It specifies CASSRSGSFTGELFF.

The gene calls are TRBV19 and TRBJ1-3, with D tentatively TRBD1 (6 bases). V was cut by 8 bases and J by 2 bases, with 13 bases left in between. The CDR3 contains 14 residues. Germline CDR1 and CDR2: LNHDA and SQIVND (reference sequence). The DNA for the CDR3 is TGTGCCAGTCAGCGGGGGCAGGCTGGAAACACCATATATTTT. It translates to CASQRGQAGNTIYF.